These T cell receptor beta chains were read from a single sample in a study of cytomegalovirus exposure and HLA in healthy donors. The repertoire was sequenced with immunoSEQ multiplex PCR; TCRdb's copy has only in-frame clones and lacks some. In the table there are about 160,000 clones, 86% of which are singletons. The sequencing input was PBMCs. The receptors here all came from a woman between 18 and 29 years old in good health and CMV-seronegative. Both conserved end residues are part of each CDR3.

>TRBV28|TRBJ2-3
CASSWGDSTDTQYF
>TRBV18|TRBJ1-1
CASSPAGPELTEAFF
>TRBV5-1|TRBJ2-1
CASRSPAGGKGNEQFF
>TRBV5-1|TRBJ2-3
CASSLAAGPSTDTQYF
>TRBV6-1|TRBJ2-6
CASSGSGAGANVLTF
>TRBV7-9|TRBJ2-7
CASSGTAYEQYF
>TRBV4-1|TRBJ1-4
CASSQRQTLNEKLFF
>TRBV10-3|TRBJ2-2
CATGLAGGNTGELFF
>TRBV9|TRBJ1-2
CASSVQRGTGYTF
>TRBV19|TRBJ2-3
CASSNPSSPTTHTQYF
>TRBV28|TRBJ2-7
CASSLGRGRAYEQYF
>TRBV7-9|TRBJ1-4
CASSSDRLFEKLFF
>TRBV27|TRBJ2-7
CASSLSSGTIFYEQYF
>TRBV25-1|TRBJ1-1
CASNFREDTEAFF
>TRBV25-1|TRBJ1-1
CASSELWQGAAEAFF
>TRBV29-1|TRBJ2-7
CSVGGQDLYEQYF
>TRBV6-5|TRBJ2-7
CASSRGTAKVYEQYF
>TRBV27|TRBJ1-4
CASPWLEKLFF
>TRBV6-1|TRBJ2-3
CASSETSGGTDTQYF
>TRBV18|TRBJ1-2
CASSPSDRPSF
>TRBV7-6|TRBJ2-7
CASSLAGGGTYEQYF
>TRBV5-1|TRBJ1-1
CASNEGPHPGGEAFF
>TRBV5-4|TRBJ2-1
CASSFLRGGRADHEQFF
>TRBV30|TRBJ2-3
CAWSVRRADTQYF
>TRBV6-5|TRBJ2-1
CASSSGGSNDEQFF
>TRBV11-2|TRBJ2-3
CASSLVGVAGDTQYF
>TRBV6-4|TRBJ2-2
CASTQGPNTGELFF
>TRBV27|TRBJ2-7
CASNRGWSGSSYEQYF
>TRBV27|TRBJ2-1
CASSLSTGCYNEQFF
>TRBV19|TRBJ2-2
CASTPGRVSTGELFF
>TRBV28|TRBJ1-1
CASSLTLGGDLNTEAFF
>TRBV19|TRBJ1-1
CATSLGTEAFF
>TRBV10-3|TRBJ2-2
CAISERGLAGGNTGELFF
>TRBV5-6|TRBJ2-2
CASSLEWGITGELFF
>TRBV7-3|TRBJ2-1
CASSSLDSPYNEQFF
>TRBV28|TRBJ1-4
CASSFPGQLEKLFF
>TRBV4-2|TRBJ1-5
CASSQGLLGNQPQHF
>TRBV11-3|TRBJ1-6
CASSLLPGRLLHF
>TRBV4-1|TRBJ1-2
CASSQDSRPGYPF
>TRBV11-2|TRBJ2-1
CASTLAGGFNEQFF
>TRBV19|TRBJ1-1
CACGRVEGGTEAFF
>TRBV5-4|TRBJ1-1
CASSPSAGDEAFF